This T cell receptor (beta chain) was profiled in a study of T-cell memory formation after mild COVID-19. Study-wide results and limits: Shrinking CD4+ clones resided mostly in CM and EM, and CD8+ ones in EMRA.

5'RACE with constant-segment primers yielded barcoded, UMI-tagged TCR alpha and TCR beta cDNA libraries. MiXCR, applied by TCRdb to the 5' RACE reads, yields one record per CDR3 protein. The profile shows under 400,000 distinct CDR3 sequences, over 20% of them singletons. Concerning this clonotype itself: Its cognate antigen is unknown.

This CDR3 has 15 residues. V was pared by 0 bases and J by 3 bases, with 5 bases of the junction left unmatched. Germline V gene sequence: CDR1 MNHEY, CDR2 SVGAGI. The sequenced sample consisted of PBMCs or a T cell subset sorted from them (not recorded which). This chain connects TRBV6-5 to TRBJ2-7; 7 nucleotides align to TRBD1. This receptor was obtained from an adult woman who had mild COVID-19 (a few samples of this study predate the infection). Cell type and time point are not known. The CDR3 spells CASSYSRTGHYEQYF. The DNA for the CDR3 is TGTGCCAGCAGTTACTCGCGGACAGGCCACTACGAGCAGTACTTC.